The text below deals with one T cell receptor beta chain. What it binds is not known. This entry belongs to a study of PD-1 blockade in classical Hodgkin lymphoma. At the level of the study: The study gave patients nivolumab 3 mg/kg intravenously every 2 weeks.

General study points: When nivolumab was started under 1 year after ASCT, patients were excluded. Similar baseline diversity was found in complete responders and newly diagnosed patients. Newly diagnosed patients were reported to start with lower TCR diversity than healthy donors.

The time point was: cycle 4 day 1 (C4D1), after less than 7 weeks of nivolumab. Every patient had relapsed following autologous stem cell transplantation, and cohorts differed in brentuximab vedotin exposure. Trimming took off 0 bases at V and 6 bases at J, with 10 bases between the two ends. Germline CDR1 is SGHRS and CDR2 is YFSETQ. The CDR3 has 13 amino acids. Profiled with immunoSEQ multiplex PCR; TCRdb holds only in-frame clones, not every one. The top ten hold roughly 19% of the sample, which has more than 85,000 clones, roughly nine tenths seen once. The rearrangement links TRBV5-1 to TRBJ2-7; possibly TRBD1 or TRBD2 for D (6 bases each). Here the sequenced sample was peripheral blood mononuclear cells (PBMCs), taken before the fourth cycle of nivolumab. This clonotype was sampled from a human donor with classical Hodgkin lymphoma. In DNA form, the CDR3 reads TGCGCCAGCAGCTTGGAAGGGGGAGGCGAGCAGTACTTC. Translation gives CASSLEGGGEQYF.